This TCR beta chain was profiled in a study of blood T cell repertoires in COVID-19. Background on the study: Samples representing acute and convalescent COVID-19 were sourced from the United States, Italy and Spain. Sample material is recorded as cDNA or gDNA derived from T cells, B-cell-depleted T cells, or PBMCs.

This clone was counted a single time. This CDR3 comprises 16 residues. V dropped 3 bases and J dropped 4; count of bases not matched to a gene: 6. CDR1 SGHAT and CDR2 FQNNGV come from the germline V gene. Per the original data handling: It was from reference gene primer amplification that nucleated cell counts were estimated. Repertoires were generated with immunoSEQ multiplex PCR, while TCRdb's copy carries only in-frame clones and drops some. V and J calls and clone size are those listed in that table; D and trimming were worked out from the DNA. The data contain fewer than 45,000 clones, roughly 80% of them singletons.

The V and J genes are TRBV11-2 and TRBJ2-3; TRBD1 aligns across 11 bases. The receptor was isolated from a human donor in a cohort sampled during active COVID-19. Specimen: peripheral blood. CDR3 DNA sequence: TGTGCCAGCAGCTTGGGGGGGACAGGGGGTTCAGATACGCAGTATTTT. Its translation: CASSLGGTGGSDTQYF.